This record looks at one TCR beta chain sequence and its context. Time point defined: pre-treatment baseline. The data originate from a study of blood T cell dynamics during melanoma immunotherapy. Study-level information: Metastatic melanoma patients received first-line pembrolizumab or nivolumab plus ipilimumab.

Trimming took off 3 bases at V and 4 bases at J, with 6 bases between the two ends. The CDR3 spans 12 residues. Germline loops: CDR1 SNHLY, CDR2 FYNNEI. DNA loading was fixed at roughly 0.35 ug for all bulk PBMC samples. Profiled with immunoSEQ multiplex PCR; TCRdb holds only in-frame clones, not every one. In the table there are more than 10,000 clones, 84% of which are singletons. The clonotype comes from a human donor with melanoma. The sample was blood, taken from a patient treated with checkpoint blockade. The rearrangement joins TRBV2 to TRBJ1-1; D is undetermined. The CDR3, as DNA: TGTGCCAGCAGTGAGGGTTCCACTGAAGCTTTCTTT. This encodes CASSEGSTEAFF.